This T cell receptor (beta chain) appears in the sequencing data of a study of vaccination and CD4 T cells after COVID-19. Study details: Culture controls were given either a CEFX pool, an HIV-1 Nef pool, or no peptide.

The study sequenced cultured CD4+ T cell DNA using the Oncomine TCR Beta short-read assay. TCRdb re-called the PCR reads with MiXCR, one entry per CDR3 protein. The repertoire has about 21,000 distinct CDR3 sequences, roughly 50% of them found once; the top ten carry more than 10%. As for time point: late sampling 161 to 241 days after vaccination in a few convalescent patients. The treatment: 10-day PBMC culture with coronavirus spike peptide pools or control peptides (ViraFEST assay). V lost 1 base and J lost 5; bases outside the gene matches: 4. CDR1 is SGHNT and CDR2 is YYREEE in the germline V gene (reference sequence). The CDR3 loop spans 14 amino acids. As to this clonotype: Its specificity is not known.

This receptor was identified in a human donor who had recovered from COVID-19. The input for sequencing was CD4+ T cells from blood, cultured in vitro, taken about 7 months after SARS-CoV-2 vaccination. The rearrangement links TRBV5-4 to TRBJ2-5, with 8 bases matching TRBD2. Written as DNA, the CDR3 is TGTGCCAGCAGCTTGCGGGGGGGCCGGGAGACCCAGTACTTC. Translation gives CASSLRGGRETQYF.